The source of this T cell receptor (beta chain) is a study of blood T cell repertoires in COVID-19. Whole-study context: There were acute and convalescent COVID-19 samples, and they came from the United States, Italy and Spain.

Trimming took 1 base from V and 3 from J, leaving 13 bases between them. The germline V gene encodes CDR1 MNHEY and CDR2 SVGAGI. This CDR3 is 16 amino acids long. As processed by the authors: Nucleated cell counts were estimated from reference gene primer amplification. Generated by immunoSEQ multiplex PCR, the TCRdb table keeps only in-frame clones and is missing some. The D gene and trimming were derived from the DNA, and the V and J assignments and clone size from that table. The sample lists roughly 130,000 clones; approximately 80% were seen once. Specimen: peripheral blood. The V gene is TRBV6-5, the J gene TRBJ1-3; TRBD1 is a possible D gene (5 bases). This sequence originates from an older woman with acute or convalescent COVID-19. In DNA form, the CDR3 reads TGTGCCAGCAGTTACTTAGGAGCGGGGGGTGGAAACACCATATATTTT. This gives the protein CASSYLGAGGGNTIYF.